This T cell receptor (beta chain) originates from a study of CD8 T cells in ankylosing spondylitis. Study findings and constraints: Eight or nine highly homologous variants formed a TCR beta motif that appeared characteristic of ankylosing spondylitis blood. Reportedly, disease-linked clones are significantly enriched in ankylosing spondylitis patients' matched synovial fluid. A CD8+ phenotype characterized the disease-linked clones, which were relatively rare in peripheral blood. Reactive arthritis synovial fluid and blood previously showed some of these motif variants.

Libraries for TCR beta were made by quantitative 5'-RACE with molecular barcodes. Using its own MiXCR run on the 5' RACE reads, TCRdb lists one record per CDR3 protein. The sample shows approximately 540,000 distinct CDR3 sequences, roughly 13% of them seen only once. The germline V gene has CDR1 LGHDT and CDR2 YNNKEL (reference sequence). This CDR3 is built from 15 residues. V was cut by 3 bases and J by 1 base, with 11 bases left in between. This clonotype was counted only a few times. The antigen remains undetermined. The receptor was isolated from a male donor with ankylosing spondylitis. The sequencing input was blood, either unsorted or a sorted T cell fraction (not recorded which). The gene calls are TRBV3-1 and TRBJ2-3; D is unresolved. CDR3 DNA: TGTGCCAGCAGCCAGGGCGGAGCCGGCACAGATACGCAGTATTTT. It is translated as CASSQGGAGTDTQYF.